This T cell receptor beta chain is drawn from a study of OX40 agonist ivuxolimab in advanced cancers. This clone is a singleton in its sample. V was pared by 4 bases and J by 4 bases, with 14 bases between. Germline V gene sequence: CDR1 LGHNA, CDR2 YSLEER. The CDR3 runs 15 residues. TCRdb keeps only in-frame clones here, not all; method: immunoSEQ multiplex PCR. The sample has roughly 34,000 clones, approximately 80% seen once; the top ten hold 12%. This sequence joins TRBV4-3 and TRBJ1-3; weak D call: TRBD1 (5 bases). Material: CD4+ or CD8+ T cells sorted from blood, obtained in a trial of the OX40 agonist ivuxolimab. This clonotype originated in an adult with an advanced solid tumor such as melanoma, head and neck, liver or kidney cancer. The CDR3 DNA follows: TGCGCCAGCAGCCCGGGACGGGTAGGCGGAAACACCATATATTTT. Amino acids: CASSPGRVGGNTIYF.